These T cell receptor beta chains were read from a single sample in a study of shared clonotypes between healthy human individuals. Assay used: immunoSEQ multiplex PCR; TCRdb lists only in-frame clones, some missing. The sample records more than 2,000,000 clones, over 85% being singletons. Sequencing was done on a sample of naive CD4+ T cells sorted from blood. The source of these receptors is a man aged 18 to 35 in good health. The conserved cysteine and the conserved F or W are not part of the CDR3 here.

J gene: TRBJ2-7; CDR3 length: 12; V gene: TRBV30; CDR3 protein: AWARDLLGYEQY
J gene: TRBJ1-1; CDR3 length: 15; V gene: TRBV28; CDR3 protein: ASSSPAKTGGVAEAF
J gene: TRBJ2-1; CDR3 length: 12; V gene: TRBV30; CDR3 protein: AWRQGPAYNEQF
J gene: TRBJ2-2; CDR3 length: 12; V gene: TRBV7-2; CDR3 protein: ASSWRQGFGELF
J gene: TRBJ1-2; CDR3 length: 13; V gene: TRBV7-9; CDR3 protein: ASSSEGTGAYGYT
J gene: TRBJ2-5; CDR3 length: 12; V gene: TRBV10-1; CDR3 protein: ASSETGPSETQY
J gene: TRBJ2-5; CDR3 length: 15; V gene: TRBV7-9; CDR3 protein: ASSLYGLAGAPETQY
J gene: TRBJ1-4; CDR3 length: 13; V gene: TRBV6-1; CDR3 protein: ASSDKDRGNEKLF
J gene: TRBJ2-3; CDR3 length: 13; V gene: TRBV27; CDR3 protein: ASGYAWTGTDTQY
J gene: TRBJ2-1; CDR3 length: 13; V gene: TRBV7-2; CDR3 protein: ASSTWTGVGNEQF
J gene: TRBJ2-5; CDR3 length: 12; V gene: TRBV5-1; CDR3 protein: ASSFGPSGETQY
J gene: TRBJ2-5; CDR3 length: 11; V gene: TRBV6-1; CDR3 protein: ASSEALLGTQY